These T cell receptor beta chains were read from a single sample in a study of shared clonotypes between healthy human individuals. TCRdb keeps only in-frame clones here, not all; method: immunoSEQ multiplex PCR. Among some 1 million clones listed, about 77% were seen once. Sequences were obtained from memory CD4+ T cells sorted from blood. The receptors shown here come from a man between 18 and 29 years old in good health. Both conserved end residues are part of each CDR3. A D gene is named only where the DNA matches it firmly. Some rows mark clone size as missing; the rest say once, few, many or name a class of expanded clone.

v_call	d_call	cdr3_length	j_call	clone_size	cdr3_nt	cdr3_aa
TRBV11-2	NA	15	TRBJ2-7	NA	TGTGCCAGCAGCATAGGGCCCATTGGCTCTTACGAGCAGTACTTC	CASSIGPIGSYEQYF
TRBV27	TRBD1	13	TRBJ1-2	NA	TGTGCCAGCAGTTGGGACAGGAGCTATGGCTACACCTTC	CASSWDRSYGYTF
TRBV10-3	NA	14	TRBJ1-5	NA	TGTGCCATCAGTCAGGGGAATGTTGCTCAGCCCCAGCATTTT	CAISQGNVAQPQHF
TRBV7-8	NA	14	TRBJ2-7	once	TGTGCCAGCACCTCCCGGGAAGCCTCCTACGAGCAGTACTTC	CASTSREASYEQYF
TRBV5-1	NA	15	TRBJ2-2	once	TGCGCCCCCACCCTAGGACAGTCGAACACCGGGGAGCTGTTTTTT	CAPTLGQSNTGELFF
TRBV7-2	NA	11	TRBJ2-6	few	TGTGCCAGCTCCGGGGCCAACGTCCTGACTTTC	CASSGANVLTF
TRBV5-1	TRBD2	19	TRBJ2-3	NA	TGCGCCAGCAGCTTGGAGGTGGGGACTAGCGGGAGGAGGACAGATACGCAGTATTTT	CASSLEVGTSGRRTDTQYF
TRBV11-1	NA	11	TRBJ2-5	NA	TGTGCCAGCAGCCAGACGAACACCCAGTACTTC	CASSQTNTQYF
TRBV6-6	TRBD1	16	TRBJ2-5	NA	TGTGCCAGCAGTTACGTCGGGACAGGGGGACGGGAGACCCAGTACTTC	CASSYVGTGGRETQYF
TRBV6-5	NA	15	TRBJ2-2	NA	TGTGCCAGCAGTACCCAGGGGAGTGGGGCCGGGGAGCTGTTTTTT	CASSTQGSGAGELFF
TRBV13	TRBD1	15	TRBJ1-4	NA	TGTGCCAGCAGCTCCAGACAGGGGGTCCATGAAAAACTGTTTTTT	CASSSRQGVHEKLFF
TRBV6-5	NA	15	TRBJ1-6	NA	TGTGCCAGCAGTTACTCGGGACTGAATAATTCACCCCTCCACTTT	CASSYSGLNNSPLHF
TRBV6-5	NA	15	TRBJ1-5	NA	TGTGCCAGCAGAACACAGGGCGGGAGCAATCAGCCCCAGCATTTT	CASRTQGGSNQPQHF
TRBV19	NA	16	TRBJ2-2	NA	TGTGCCAGTAGTATATGGGTCAAGAAGAACACCGGGGAGCTGTTTTTT	CASSIWVKKNTGELFF
TRBV7-9	NA	15	TRBJ2-4	NA	TGTGCCAGCAGCGGACAGTTACTAGCCAAAAACATTCAGTACTTC	CASSGQLLAKNIQYF
TRBV7-7	NA	13	TRBJ2-1	NA	TGTGCTAGCAGCTCAGGGCCTGGGAGTGAGCAGTTCTTC	CASSSGPGSEQFF
TRBV2	NA	12	TRBJ2-7	once	TGTGCCAACAGTCAGAGCTCCTACGAGCAGTACTTC	CANSQSSYEQYF
TRBV28	TRBD1	15	TRBJ2-5	NA	TGTGCCAGCAGTTCACAGGGGCGCCGTAAAGAGACCCAGTACTTC	CASSSQGRRKETQYF
TRBV5-4	TRBD1	15	TRBJ2-7	NA	TGTGCCAGCAGCGGGACAGGGGACCGTACCTACGAGCAGTACTTC	CASSGTGDRTYEQYF
TRBV7-2	NA	16	TRBJ1-2	few	TGTGCCAGCAGCCCGATAGCCCCGCGGGGAATCTTTGGCTACACCTTC	CASSPIAPRGIFGYTF
TRBV2	NA	12	TRBJ1-5	few	TGTGCCAGCACCGAGAGCAATCAGCCCCAGCATTTT	CASTESNQPQHF
TRBV5-4	NA	16	TRBJ2-2	few	TGTGCCAGCAGCTTGGATGGCGGGGCGAACACCGGGGAGCTGTTTTTT	CASSLDGGANTGELFF
TRBV19	NA	14	TRBJ1-3	NA	TGTGCCAGTACTACGGACCGCTCTGGAAACACCATATATTTT	CASTTDRSGNTIYF
TRBV10-1	NA	14	TRBJ2-7	NA	TGCGCCAGCAGTGAGTCGGTCGGGAGTACGAGGCAGTACTTC	CASSESVGSTRQYF
TRBV19	NA	13	TRBJ2-1	NA	TGTGCCAGTAGGGGACAATCATACAATGAGCAGTTCTTC	CASRGQSYNEQFF
TRBV7-6	TRBD2	15	TRBJ2-1	NA	TGTGCCAGCAGCTTTTCAAGCGGGGGATACAATGAGCAGTTCTTC	CASSFSSGGYNEQFF
TRBV5-4	NA	16	TRBJ2-1	once	TGTGCCAGCAGTCAATCCCGGGTGGGGCTTTACAATGAGCAGTTCTTC	CASSQSRVGLYNEQFF
TRBV15	NA	14	TRBJ1-3	NA	TGTGCCACCAGCAGAGACAGGGCTGGAAACACCATATATTTT	CATSRDRAGNTIYF
TRBV18	TRBD1	16	TRBJ2-2	NA	TGTGCCAGCTCATTCTCGGGACAGGGGGCCATCGGGGAGCTGTTTTTT	CASSFSGQGAIGELFF
TRBV6-1	NA	13	TRBJ2-7	NA	TGTGCCAGCAGTGAATGGAGCTCCTACGAGCAGTACTTC	CASSEWSSYEQYF
TRBV6-1	NA	14	TRBJ1-1	NA	TGTGCCAGCAGCGGGAGGCCATTGGACACTGAAGCTTTCTTT	CASSGRPLDTEAFF
TRBV9	NA	15	TRBJ1-5	NA	TGTGCCAGCAGCGTAGATCCAGGGGGCAATCAGCCCCAGCATTTT	CASSVDPGGNQPQHF
TRBV29-1	NA	13	TRBJ1-3	NA	TGCAGCGTTATCTTGACACGAGGAAACACCATATATTTT	CSVILTRGNTIYF